The rows below give T cell receptor beta chains drawn from one sample of a study of T cells after yellow fever vaccination. TCRdb reprocessed the 5' RACE reads via MiXCR and lists one record per CDR3 protein. This table holds some 500,000 distinct CDR3 sequences, around an eighth found once. The starting material was PBMCs, obtained on the day of the yellow fever booster vaccination. The receptors here all came from a man aged 30 to 45 who received the YFV17D yellow fever vaccine. CDR3s include the opening cysteine and the closing phenylalanine or tryptophan. A D gene is named only where the DNA matches it firmly. Clone size appears in some rows only: once, few, many, or a class for an expanded clone.

D gene: -
clone size: -
J gene: TRBJ2-7
V gene: TRBV7-2
CDR3 protein: CASSLRAGRSSYEQYF
CDR3 DNA: TGTGCCAGCAGCTTAAGGGCGGGTAGAAGCTCCTACGAGCAGTACTTC

D gene: -
clone size: few
J gene: TRBJ2-5
V gene: TRBV2
CDR3 protein: CASSGSTAWETQYF
CDR3 DNA: TGTGCCAGCAGTGGCTCAACAGCCTGGGAGACCCAGTACTTC

D gene: -
clone size: few
J gene: TRBJ2-7
V gene: TRBV30
CDR3 protein: CAFGTTFYEQYF
CDR3 DNA: TGTGCCTTTGGCACTACATTCTACGAGCAGTACTTC

D gene: -
clone size: few
J gene: TRBJ2-5
V gene: TRBV3-1
CDR3 protein: CASSNSPQETQYF
CDR3 DNA: TGTGCCAGCAGCAATAGCCCTCAAGAGACCCAGTACTTC

D gene: TRBD1
clone size: few
J gene: TRBJ1-2
V gene: TRBV27
CDR3 protein: CASSLAFAGGSYGYTF
CDR3 DNA: TGTGCCAGCAGTTTAGCGTTCGCAGGGGGTTCCTATGGCTACACCTTC

D gene: -
clone size: -
J gene: TRBJ2-1
V gene: TRBV6-4
CDR3 protein: CASSDSSYNEQFF
CDR3 DNA: TGTGCCAGCAGTGACAGCTCCTACAATGAGCAGTTCTTC

D gene: TRBD2
clone size: -
J gene: TRBJ2-2
V gene: TRBV7-8
CDR3 protein: CASSRRAGRGTGELFF
CDR3 DNA: TGTGCCAGCAGCCGGAGGGCGGGGAGGGGCACCGGGGAGCTGTTTTTT

D gene: -
clone size: few
J gene: TRBJ2-7
V gene: TRBV19
CDR3 protein: CASRTSTSYEQYF
CDR3 DNA: TGTGCCAGTAGAACTAGCACCTCCTACGAGCAGTACTTC

D gene: -
clone size: -
J gene: TRBJ2-3
V gene: TRBV21-1
CDR3 protein: CARRLALVTDTQYF
CDR3 DNA: TGTGCCAGGAGACTAGCGCTTGTCACAGATACGCAGTATTTT

D gene: TRBD1
clone size: -
J gene: TRBJ2-1
V gene: TRBV6-1
CDR3 protein: CASRAGQGSEQFF
CDR3 DNA: TGTGCCAGCAGGGCGGGACAGGGGAGTGAGCAGTTCTTC

D gene: -
clone size: many
J gene: TRBJ2-1
V gene: TRBV10-1
CDR3 protein: CASSTNEQFF
CDR3 DNA: TGCGCCAGCAGCACGAATGAGCAGTTCTTC

D gene: -
clone size: -
J gene: TRBJ2-7
V gene: TRBV7-8
CDR3 protein: CASSSVIGYSAEQYF
CDR3 DNA: TGTGCCAGCAGCAGTGTGATAGGGTATTCCGCCGAGCAGTACTTC

D gene: -
clone size: -
J gene: TRBJ1-1
V gene: TRBV12-3/TRBV12-4
CDR3 protein: CASKPGHMNTEAFF
CDR3 DNA: TGTGCCAGCAAGCCGGGACATATGAACACTGAAGCTTTCTTT

D gene: TRBD2
clone size: -
J gene: TRBJ2-1
V gene: TRBV6-1
CDR3 protein: CASSHAGASDEQFF
CDR3 DNA: TGTGCCAGCAGTCACGCGGGAGCGTCCGATGAGCAGTTCTTC

D gene: TRBD2
clone size: -
J gene: TRBJ2-1
V gene: TRBV7-9
CDR3 protein: CASSFPSGHEQFF
CDR3 DNA: TGTGCCAGCAGCTTCCCTAGCGGTCATGAGCAGTTCTTC

D gene: -
clone size: many
J gene: TRBJ2-7
V gene: TRBV28
CDR3 protein: CASSTPMTINEQYF
CDR3 DNA: TGTGCCAGCAGTACCCCCATGACTATTAACGAGCAGTACTTC